The 19 T cell receptor beta chains below were found in one sample sequenced in a study of identifying expanded T cells in peripheral blood. Produced via immunoSEQ multiplex PCR; TCRdb's table is partial and in-frame only. The repertoire holds some 93,000 clones, with nearly 90% as singletons. The sequenced sample was blood. The origin of the receptors is a person aged 18 to 70 in good health.

J is TRBJ1-5 and V is TRBV4-1; TRBD1 might be the D (5 bases). CDR1 is MGHRA and CDR2 is YSYEKL in the germline V gene. The CDR3 runs to 20 residues. V was cut by 0 bases and J by 5 bases, with 26 bases left in between. CDR3: CASSQERGLSLTPGHQPQHF. In DNA, the CDR3 is TGCGCCAGCAGCCAAGAAAGGGGCCTATCGTTAACTCCGGGGCATCAGCCCCAGCATTTT.

The chain joins TRBV7-9 to TRBJ1-1; 8 nucleotides align to TRBD1. The J segment lost 5 bases and the V segment lost 5 bases, leaving 7 bases of the junction unmatched. Germline CDR1 reads SEHNR; CDR2 reads FQNEAQ (reference sequence). The CDR3 runs 14 residues. DNA of the CDR3: TGTGCCAGCAGCACCCGACAGGGGATGACTGAAGCTTTCTTT. Encoded protein: CASSTRQGMTEAFF.

The chain uses TRBV11-1 and TRBJ2-7; perhaps TRBD2 as D (5 bases). This CDR3 spans 16 amino acids. The germline V gene encodes CDR1 SGHAT and CDR2 FQDESV (reference sequence). Trimming removed 5 bases at V and 2 bases at J, with 19 bases between. This chain's CDR3 is CASSPTPGSLTYEQYF. The CDR3 DNA reads as TGTGCCAGCAGCCCCACGCCGGGAAGCCTTACCTACGAGCAGTACTTC. The variable domain in full, completed from reference TRBV11-1 and TRBJ2-7, reads EAEVAQSPRYKITEKSQAVAFWCDPISGHATLYWYRQILGQGPELLVQFQDESVVDDSQLPKDRFSAERLKGVDSTLKIQPAELGDSAMYLCASSPTPGSLTYEQYFGPGTRLTVT.

The CDR3 here is CASSQNPGTGGHGYTF. As DNA, the CDR3 is TGTGCCAGCAGCCAAAACCCCGGGACAGGTGGTCATGGCTACACCTTC. This chain connects TRBV7-3 to TRBJ1-2; TRBD1 matches 8 bases. The germline gives CDR1 SGHTA, CDR2 FQGTGA. The J segment lost 6 bases and the V segment lost 5 bases, leaving 14 bases of the junction unmatched. The CDR3 is made up of 16 amino acids.

The chain employs TRBV5-1 and TRBJ2-1; D uncertain. The CDR3 has 17 amino acids. V lost 0 bases to trimming and J lost 5 bases, with 18 bases between them. Germline V lookup: CDR1 SGHRS, CDR2 YFSETQ. DNA of the CDR3: TGCGCCAGCAGCTTGGACGTCGTCTTCCAGAGGAACAATGAGCAGTTCTTC. This translates into CASSLDVVFQRNNEQFF.

The table lists this clone with a count of one. The chain uses TRBV7-2 and TRBJ1-3; D is undetermined. Germline V CDR1 and CDR2: SGHTA, FQGNSA. The CDR3 consists of 14 residues. V lost 0 bases and J lost 3, with 6 bases in between. The CDR3 sequence: CASSLARGGNTIYF. The CDR3 coding sequence is TGTGCCAGCAGCTTAGCGCGAGGTGGAAACACCATATATTTT. Full variable domain (remainder filled in from reference TRBV7-2 and TRBJ1-3): GAGVSQSPSNKVTEKGKDVELRCDPISGHTALYWYRQSLGQGLEFLIYFQGNSAPDKSGLPSDRFSAERTGGSVSTLTIQRTQQEDSAVYLCASSLARGGNTIYFGEGSWLTVV.

This sequence joins TRBV19 and TRBJ1-5, with D tentatively TRBD1 (5 bases). The CDR3 sequence is 13 residues long. CDR1 is LNHDA and CDR2 is SQIVND in the germline V gene (reference sequence). Trimming removed 10 bases from V and 5 bases from J, with 15 bases in between. The CDR3 DNA is TGTGCCACCTCTGGCAGGGCTGATCAGCCCCAGCATTTT. Translating it yields CATSGRADQPQHF.

This sequence joins TRBV6-5 and TRBJ1-2; 8 bases agree with TRBD1. The CDR3 is 15 residues long. Unmatched junction bases numbered 8, after V lost 6 bases and J lost 2 bases. Germline assignment: CDR1 MNHEY and CDR2 SVGAGI. The CDR3 here is CASSPSGQANYGYTF. The CDR3 DNA reads as TGTGCCAGCAGCCCTTCGGGACAGGCCAACTATGGCTACACCTTC.

The chain has TRBV5-1 and TRBJ1-4; D is possibly TRBD1 (6 bases). CDR3 length: 15 amino acids. Trimming cost V 2 bases and J 4 bases, with 12 bases left between them. CDR1 and CDR2 (germline): SGHRS, YFSETQ. The CDR3 here is CASSFYRAGNEKLFF. Here the CDR3 DNA reads TGCGCCAGCAGCTTTTACAGGGCGGGTAATGAAAAACTGTTTTTT.

As for this clone: The junction does not match germline at one end; this may be a read error. The chain recombines TRBV18 with TRBJ1-2; TRBD1 might be the D (5 bases). There are 13 residues in the CDR3. CDR1 is KGHSH and CDR2 is LQKENI in the germline V gene. CDR3 loop: CASSPGDSLVSDF. The CDR3 DNA reads as TGTGCCAGCTCACCAGGGGACTCCTTAGTGTCGGACTTC. Full variable domain (remainder filled in from reference TRBV18 and TRBJ1-2): NAGVMQNPRHLVRRRGQEARLRCSPMKGHSHVYWYRQLPEEGLKFMVYLQKENIIDESGMPKERFSAEFPKEGPSILRIQQVVRGDSAAYFCASSPGDSLVSDFGSGTRLTVV.

The chain has TRBV4-1 and TRBJ1-3, with D perhaps TRBD1 (6 bases). The CDR3 is 18 amino acids. Trimming took off 0 bases at V and 0 bases at J, with 15 bases between the two ends. Germline CDR1 MGHRA, CDR2 YSYEKL. CDR3 bases: TGCGCCAGCAGCCAAGATGCGAACAGGGCGAGCTCTGGAAACACCATATATTTT. Amino acid sequence: CASSQDANRASSGNTIYF.

This rearrangement joins TRBV10-3 to TRBJ2-3, with 7 bases aligning to TRBD1. The trim removed 4 bases at V and 3 bases at J, leaving 4 bases unmatched. Germline lookup yields CDR1 ENHRY and CDR2 SYGVKD. The CDR3 runs 14 residues. CDR3 nucleotides: TGTGCCATCAGTGGGGGGACAGCAACAGATACGCAGTATTTT. Protein: CAISGGTATDTQYF.

This clone was recorded a few times. V usage is TRBV19 and J usage is TRBJ1-2; D unresolved. This CDR3 contains 13 residues. V shed 5 bases and J shed 6 bases, with 13 bases lying between them. Germline lookup yields CDR1 LNHDA and CDR2 SQIVND (reference sequence). CDR3 coding DNA: TGTGCCAGTAGTTTTGGAAGGGCGAATGGCTACACCTTC. It specifies CASSFGRANGYTF.

The chain recombines TRBV5-1 with TRBJ2-1; TRBD2 agrees at 9 bases. Trimming removed 4 bases from V and 0 bases from J; junction bases left unmatched: 5. The CDR3 has 16 amino acids. Looked up from germline, CDR1 is SGHRS and CDR2 is YFSETQ. This CDR3 reads CASSSSGRFSYNEQFF. CDR3 nucleotides: TGCGCCAGCAGCAGCAGCGGGAGGTTCTCCTACAATGAGCAGTTCTTC.

This chain joins TRBV15 and TRBJ1-3; D remains unclear. The CDR3 consists of 14 residues. Looked up from germline, CDR1 is LNHNV and CDR2 is YYDKDF (reference sequence). Trimming cost V 0 bases and J 2 bases, with 5 bases left between them. Written as DNA, the CDR3 is TGTGCCACCAGCAGAGAGGCGACTGGAAACACCATATATTTT. Translation gives CATSREATGNTIYF.

The chain uses TRBV7-9 and TRBJ1-1; D not certain. Trimming removed 6 bases from V and 3 bases from J, with 11 bases in between. The V gene's germline CDR1 is SEHNR and CDR2 FQNEAQ (reference sequence). This CDR3 is 13 amino acids long. The CDR3 sequence: CASSLTHDTEAFF. As DNA, the CDR3 is TGTGCCAGCAGTCTTACACACGACACTGAAGCTTTCTTT.

The chain is built from TRBV6-6 and TRBJ1-2; weak D call: TRBD1 (5 bases). This CDR3 region has 14 residues. V lost 2 bases to trimming and J lost 8 bases, with 15 bases between them. Germline V gene data show CDR1 as MNHNY and CDR2 as SVGAGI (reference sequence). DNA of the CDR3: TGTGCCAGCAGTTACCCCCAGGGAATCGACGGCTACACCTTC. As protein: CASSYPQGIDGYTF.

The V call is TRBV12-5, the J call TRBJ1-6; D remains unclear. V shed 3 bases and J shed 8 bases, with 8 bases lying between them. The CDR3 consists of 13 residues. Germline-derived CDR1 and CDR2 are LGHNT and FRNRAP. CDR3: CASGLVQDSPLHF. The CDR3 DNA sequence: TGTGCTAGTGGTTTAGTACAAGATTCACCCCTCCACTTT.

The V call is TRBV5-1, the J call TRBJ2-1, with D unclear. Trimming pared 0 bases from V and 0 bases from J, leaving 10 bases between. Germline V gene lookup returns CDR1 SGHRS and CDR2 YFSETQ. This CDR3 spans 16 amino acids. The CDR3 coding sequence is TGCGCCAGCAGCTTGGCTTTGCGGAACTCCTACAATGAGCAGTTCTTC. Translation gives CASSLALRNSYNEQFF. Filled out from reference TRBV5-1 and TRBJ2-1, the complete variable domain reads KAGVTQTPRYLIKTRGQQVTLSCSPISGHRSVSWYQQTPGQGLQFLFEYFSETQRNKGNFPGRFSGRQFSNSRSEMNVSTLELGDSALYLCASSLALRNSYNEQFFGPGTRLTVL.